The rows below give T cell receptor beta chains drawn from one sample of a study of cytomegalovirus exposure and HLA in healthy donors. Clones were read by immunoSEQ multiplex PCR, and TCRdb kept only the in-frame ones, dropping some. The table includes around 150,000 clones, around 74% detected once. Source material: PBMCs. The origin of the receptors is a man aged 45-65 years in good health and CMV-seropositive. The CDR3 runs from the conserved cysteine through the conserved F or W. The order of the fields is clone size, V gene, D gene, J gene, CDR3 protein, CDR3 DNA. A D gene is named only where the DNA matches it firmly. Size is stated for part of the rows, as once, few or many counts, or as a class when the clone is expanded.

-	TRBV30	-	TRBJ1-6	CAWSVRLGHADSPLHF	TGTGCCTGGAGTGTACGTTTGGGACACGCGGATTCACCCCTCCACTTT
-	TRBV27	-	TRBJ2-3	CASSSDSGASTDTQYF	TGTGCCAGCAGTTCCGATAGCGGTGCTAGCACAGATACGCAGTATTTT
once	TRBV6-6	-	TRBJ2-7	CASSNVGRRPYEQYF	TGTGCCAGCAGCAACGTTGGGAGACGGCCCTACGAGCAGTACTTC
-	TRBV18	TRBD1	TRBJ2-5	CASSPDRGETQYF	TGTGCCAGCTCACCGGACAGGGGGGAGACCCAGTACTTC
-	TRBV9	-	TRBJ1-6	CASSEIQGSPLHF	TGTGCCAGCAGCGAAATACAGGGTAGCCCCCTCCACTTT
once	TRBV6-1	-	TRBJ1-4	CASSEAAGINEKLFF	TGTGCCAGCAGTGAAGCTGCAGGGATTAATGAAAAACTGTTTTTT
-	TRBV9	TRBD2	TRBJ2-5	CASSVRGGLAGVETQYF	TGTGCCAGCAGCGTCAGGGGGGGACTAGCGGGAGTGGAGACCCAGTACTTC
-	TRBV7-8	TRBD1	TRBJ1-6	CASSLAAGGESSYNSPLHF	TGTGCCAGCAGCTTAGCGGCAGGGGGCGAGAGCTCCTATAATTCACCCCTCCACTTT
-	TRBV30	TRBD2	TRBJ2-5	CAWSITSGRETQYF	TGTGCCTGGAGTATCACTAGCGGTCGAGAGACCCAGTACTTC
-	TRBV5-1	-	TRBJ2-5	CASKFAAQETQYF	TGCGCCAGCAAATTCGCCGCGCAAGAGACCCAGTACTTC
-	TRBV18	-	TRBJ2-7	CASSPGVDYEQYF	TGTGCCAGCTCTCCAGGAGTTGACTACGAGCAGTACTTC